This T cell receptor (beta chain) emerged from a study of shared clonotypes between healthy human individuals. About this clone itself: Its target is unknown.

Some clones are missing from TCRdb's copy, which holds only in-frame ones; the method was immunoSEQ multiplex PCR. The data contain under 1,100,000 clones, about four fifths of them singletons. Study-wide points: Generally, naive subsets came out with larger estimated richness than memory subsets.

This CDR3 contains 15 residues. Germline CDR1 LGHNA, CDR2 YSLEER. The V gene lost 0 bases and the J gene lost 4 bases, with 10 bases spanning the gap. The rearrangement joins TRBV4-3 to TRBJ1-3; D gene uncertain. The sequence was obtained from a man aged 18 to 30 in good health. Some clones in this sample may be carry-over from other donors' samples. Specimen: memory CD4+ T cells from PBMCs. The subset here: CD45RA-negative fraction. CDR3 protein: CASSQESPPGNTIYF. The CDR3 bases are TGCGCCAGCAGCCAAGAGTCTCCCCCCGGAAACACCATATATTTT.